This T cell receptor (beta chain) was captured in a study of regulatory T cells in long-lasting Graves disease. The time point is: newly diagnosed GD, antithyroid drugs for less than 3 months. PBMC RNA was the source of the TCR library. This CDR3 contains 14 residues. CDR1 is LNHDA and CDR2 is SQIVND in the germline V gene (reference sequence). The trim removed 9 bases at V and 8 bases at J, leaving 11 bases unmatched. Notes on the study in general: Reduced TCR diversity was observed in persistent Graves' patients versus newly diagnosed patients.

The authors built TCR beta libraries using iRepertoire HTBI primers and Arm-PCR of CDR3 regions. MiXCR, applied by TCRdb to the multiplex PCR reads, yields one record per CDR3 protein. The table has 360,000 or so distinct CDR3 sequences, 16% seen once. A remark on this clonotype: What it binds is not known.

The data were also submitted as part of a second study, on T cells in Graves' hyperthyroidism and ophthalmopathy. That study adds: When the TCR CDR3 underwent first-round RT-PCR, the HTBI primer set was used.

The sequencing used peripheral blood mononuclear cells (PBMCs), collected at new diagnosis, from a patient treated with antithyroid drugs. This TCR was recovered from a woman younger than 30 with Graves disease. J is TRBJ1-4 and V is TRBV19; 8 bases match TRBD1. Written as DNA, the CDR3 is TGTGCCAGCTCTCAGGGGGCGCCCCGGGAAAAACTGTTTTTT. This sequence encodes CASSQGAPREKLFF.